This section outlines one T cell receptor (beta chain) sequence together with its context. Antigen specificity is unknown. The timepoints at which blood was sampled were baseline, cycle 4 day 1, and cycle 7 day 1. This entry is derived from a study of OX40 agonist ivuxolimab in advanced cancers. Background on the study: Patients got intravenous ivuxolimab at 0.01 to 10 mg/kg every 2 weeks.

Profiled with immunoSEQ multiplex PCR; TCRdb holds only in-frame clones, not every one. In the table there are some 100,000 clones, about 80% of which are singletons. The CDR3 totals 15 residues. V dropped 6 bases and J dropped 0 bases, with 9 bases sitting between them. CDR1 and CDR2 from the germline V gene are LNHDA and SQIVND (reference sequence). General study points: Relative to CD4+, CD8+ T cells held more expanded clones on average. Clonal expansion by week 6 occurred in CD4+ and CD8+ blood T cells (at 0.1 to 3.0 mg/kg).

This clonotype was sampled from an adult with an advanced solid tumor such as melanoma, head and neck, liver or kidney cancer. The chain employs TRBV19 and TRBJ2-6; D might be TRBD2 (5 bases). Sequences were derived from CD4+ or CD8+ T cells sorted from blood, sampled in a trial of the OX40 agonist ivuxolimab. As DNA, the CDR3 is TGTGCCAGTAGAAAGGGAGTCTCTGGGGCCAACGTCCTGACTTTC. It encodes CASRKGVSGANVLTF.